These T cell receptor beta chains were read from a single sample in a study of cytomegalovirus exposure and HLA in healthy donors. Clones were read by immunoSEQ multiplex PCR, and TCRdb kept only the in-frame ones, dropping some. The sample shows under 150,000 clones, 60% to 80% of them seen only once. Sequenced sample: PBMCs. These TCRs come from a woman between 50 and 59 years old in good health and CMV-seronegative. The CDR3 runs from the conserved cysteine through the conserved F or W. The D gene is left open where the match is weak. For some rows the clone size is stated as once, few or many, or as a class when expanded; others skip it.

TRBV6-6	.	.	TRBJ1-2	TGTGCCAGCCGGGGGACCGGCTATGGCTACACCTTC	CASRGTGYGYTF
TRBV2	.	.	TRBJ2-7	TGTGCCAGTACCAGGGTCTACGAGCAGTACTTC	CASTRVYEQYF
TRBV6-8	.	.	TRBJ2-6	TGTGCCAGCCCGCACGGGGTTGGGGCCAACGTCCTGACTTTC	CASPHGVGANVLTF
TRBV6-4	.	few	TRBJ2-2	TGTGCCAGCAGTGGTAGCGAGGCCGGGGAGCTGTTTTTT	CASSGSEAGELFF
TRBV7-6	.	.	TRBJ1-2	TGTGCCAGCAGCTTGGGCAGGCAAAACTATGGCTACACCTTC	CASSLGRQNYGYTF
TRBV29-1	.	.	TRBJ1-2	TGCAGCGTTACAGTCTATGACGGTGGCTACACCTTC	CSVTVYDGGYTF
TRBV5-5	.	.	TRBJ1-5	TGTGCCAGCAGCCTCCGTTCGGGGGGATCCGGTTGGGCGGGCAATCAGCCCCAGCATTTT	CASSLRSGGSGWAGNQPQHF
TRBV6-1	.	few	TRBJ2-7	TGTGCCAGCAGTGAATCGGTCGAGCAGTACTTC	CASSESVEQYF
TRBV11-3	TRBD1	.	TRBJ2-5	TGTGCCAGCAGCTTAGGAGAGACAGGGCAAGAGACCCAGTACTTC	CASSLGETGQETQYF
TRBV30	.	once	TRBJ1-1	TGTGCCTGGAGTGTAGACAGCAGCCTGAACACTGAAGCTTTCTTT	CAWSVDSSLNTEAFF
TRBV9	.	.	TRBJ2-3	TGTGCCAGCAGCGTAGGTTCAGGGACTAGCACAGATACGCAGTATTTT	CASSVGSGTSTDTQYF
TRBV7-2	.	.	TRBJ2-5	TGTGCCAGCAGCTTAGTAATTCCGGGGGGCGCGGAGACCCAGTACTTC	CASSLVIPGGAETQYF
TRBV29-1	.	.	TRBJ1-1	TGCAGCGTCGTTTGGGACACCCCACGGGAAGCTTTCTTT	CSVVWDTPREAFF
TRBV4-2	TRBD1	.	TRBJ1-1	TGTGCCAGCCGGACAGGGTACACTGAAGCTTTCTTT	CASRTGYTEAFF
TRBV9	TRBD1	.	TRBJ1-2	TGTGCCAGCAGCGTAGATGAGGGACAGGGGCGCTACACCTTC	CASSVDEGQGRYTF
TRBV6-5	TRBD1	.	TRBJ1-5	TGTGCCACAAAGACAGGGTTCGATCAGCCCCAGCATTTT	CATKTGFDQPQHF
TRBV28	.	.	TRBJ1-2	TGTGCCAGCAGACTGGAGGGGCCCAGTCTTTATGGCTACACCTTC	CASRLEGPSLYGYTF
TRBV6-1	TRBD2	.	TRBJ2-7	TGTGCCAGCAGTTCTTCACTAGCGGGGGCCTACGAGCAGTACTTC	CASSSSLAGAYEQYF
TRBV5-1	TRBD1	.	TRBJ2-7	TGCGCCAGCAGCCCCGACAGGGGGTCCTACGAGCAGTACTTC	CASSPDRGSYEQYF
TRBV7-9	.	.	TRBJ2-5	TGTGCCAGCAGCCTTAACCAAGAGACCCAGTACTTC	CASSLNQETQYF
TRBV12-5	.	.	TRBJ2-2	TGTGCTAGTTCCCGGGTCAACACCGGGGAGCTGTTTTTT	CASSRVNTGELFF
TRBV29-1	.	.	TRBJ1-2	TGCAGCGTTGAAGATCGGGGCTATGGCTACACCTTC	CSVEDRGYGYTF
TRBV19	TRBD1	.	TRBJ1-6	TGTGCCAGTAGTAATCGACAGGGGCCCAATTCACCCCTCCACTTT	CASSNRQGPNSPLHF
TRBV5-1	TRBD1	few	TRBJ1-4	TGCGCCAGCAGCAGGACAGGGGCTAATGAAAAACTGTTTTTT	CASSRTGANEKLFF
TRBV6-6	TRBD2	.	TRBJ2-1	TGTGCCAGCAGTTACTCGGGACTAGTGGGGGGTGAGCAGTTCTTC	CASSYSGLVGGEQFF
TRBV25-1	TRBD2	.	TRBJ2-7	TGTGCCAGCAATACTACCGAGGGAGGGAGACAATCCTACGAGCAGTACTTC	CASNTTEGGRQSYEQYF
TRBV7-9	.	.	TRBJ2-5	TGTGCCAGCAGCTCCCTCCCGGGGGTAGGAGAGACCCAGTACTTC	CASSSLPGVGETQYF
TRBV7-2	TRBD1	.	TRBJ2-7	TGTGCCAGCAGCTTGACAGGGGTAGGCGTGGGGGAGCAGTACTTC	CASSLTGVGVGEQYF
TRBV13	TRBD2	.	TRBJ2-1	TGTGCCAGCAGCGCGCGGGGGGGCTTTTACAATGAGCAGTTCTTC	CASSARGGFYNEQFF